This TCR beta chain stems from a study of CD4 T cells in relation to SARS-CoV-2 and coronaviruses. Study outcomes and limitations: Compared with monoreactive clones, crossreactive clones showed significantly weaker SARS-CoV-2 expansion.

Naive and memory CD4+ T cells were cultured with CEF, then survey-sequenced. Profiling relied on immunoSEQ multiplex PCR, and the TCRdb table lists in-frame clones only, not all of them. The sample holds just over 35,000 clones, about 86% seen once. Trimming removed 4 bases at V and 5 bases at J, with 19 bases between. The germline V gene has CDR1 SGHRS and CDR2 YFSETQ. The CDR3 has 16 amino acids. Naive or memory CD4+ cells were cultured 1:1 with T cell-depleted PBMCs plus CEF. A note on this clone: The antigen is undetermined.

This receptor was taken from an adult with COVID-19. The sequenced sample was naive CD4+ T cells from PBMCs, cultured in vitro. Regarding subset: naive CD4+ T cells isolated by negative enrichment. The chain is built from TRBV5-1 and TRBJ1-5; no firm D call. CDR3 bases: TGCGCCAGCAGCCCCGAAGGCGGGAACGGGGATCAGCCCCAGCATTTT. Translation: CASSPEGGNGDQPQHF.